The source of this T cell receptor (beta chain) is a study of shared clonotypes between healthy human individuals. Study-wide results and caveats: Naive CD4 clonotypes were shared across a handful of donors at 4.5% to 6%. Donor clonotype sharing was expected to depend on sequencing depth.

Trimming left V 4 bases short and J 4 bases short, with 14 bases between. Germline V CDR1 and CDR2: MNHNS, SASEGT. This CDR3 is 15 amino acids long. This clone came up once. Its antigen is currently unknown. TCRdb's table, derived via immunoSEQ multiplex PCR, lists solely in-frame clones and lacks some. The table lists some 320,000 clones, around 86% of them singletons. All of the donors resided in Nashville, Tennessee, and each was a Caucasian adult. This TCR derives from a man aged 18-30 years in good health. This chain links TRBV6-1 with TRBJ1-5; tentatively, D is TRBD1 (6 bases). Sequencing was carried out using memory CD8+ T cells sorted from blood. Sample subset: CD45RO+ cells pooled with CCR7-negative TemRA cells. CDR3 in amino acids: CASSGGRGFNQPQHF. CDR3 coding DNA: TGTGCCAGCAGTGGGGGCAGGGGTTTTAATCAGCCCCAGCATTTT.